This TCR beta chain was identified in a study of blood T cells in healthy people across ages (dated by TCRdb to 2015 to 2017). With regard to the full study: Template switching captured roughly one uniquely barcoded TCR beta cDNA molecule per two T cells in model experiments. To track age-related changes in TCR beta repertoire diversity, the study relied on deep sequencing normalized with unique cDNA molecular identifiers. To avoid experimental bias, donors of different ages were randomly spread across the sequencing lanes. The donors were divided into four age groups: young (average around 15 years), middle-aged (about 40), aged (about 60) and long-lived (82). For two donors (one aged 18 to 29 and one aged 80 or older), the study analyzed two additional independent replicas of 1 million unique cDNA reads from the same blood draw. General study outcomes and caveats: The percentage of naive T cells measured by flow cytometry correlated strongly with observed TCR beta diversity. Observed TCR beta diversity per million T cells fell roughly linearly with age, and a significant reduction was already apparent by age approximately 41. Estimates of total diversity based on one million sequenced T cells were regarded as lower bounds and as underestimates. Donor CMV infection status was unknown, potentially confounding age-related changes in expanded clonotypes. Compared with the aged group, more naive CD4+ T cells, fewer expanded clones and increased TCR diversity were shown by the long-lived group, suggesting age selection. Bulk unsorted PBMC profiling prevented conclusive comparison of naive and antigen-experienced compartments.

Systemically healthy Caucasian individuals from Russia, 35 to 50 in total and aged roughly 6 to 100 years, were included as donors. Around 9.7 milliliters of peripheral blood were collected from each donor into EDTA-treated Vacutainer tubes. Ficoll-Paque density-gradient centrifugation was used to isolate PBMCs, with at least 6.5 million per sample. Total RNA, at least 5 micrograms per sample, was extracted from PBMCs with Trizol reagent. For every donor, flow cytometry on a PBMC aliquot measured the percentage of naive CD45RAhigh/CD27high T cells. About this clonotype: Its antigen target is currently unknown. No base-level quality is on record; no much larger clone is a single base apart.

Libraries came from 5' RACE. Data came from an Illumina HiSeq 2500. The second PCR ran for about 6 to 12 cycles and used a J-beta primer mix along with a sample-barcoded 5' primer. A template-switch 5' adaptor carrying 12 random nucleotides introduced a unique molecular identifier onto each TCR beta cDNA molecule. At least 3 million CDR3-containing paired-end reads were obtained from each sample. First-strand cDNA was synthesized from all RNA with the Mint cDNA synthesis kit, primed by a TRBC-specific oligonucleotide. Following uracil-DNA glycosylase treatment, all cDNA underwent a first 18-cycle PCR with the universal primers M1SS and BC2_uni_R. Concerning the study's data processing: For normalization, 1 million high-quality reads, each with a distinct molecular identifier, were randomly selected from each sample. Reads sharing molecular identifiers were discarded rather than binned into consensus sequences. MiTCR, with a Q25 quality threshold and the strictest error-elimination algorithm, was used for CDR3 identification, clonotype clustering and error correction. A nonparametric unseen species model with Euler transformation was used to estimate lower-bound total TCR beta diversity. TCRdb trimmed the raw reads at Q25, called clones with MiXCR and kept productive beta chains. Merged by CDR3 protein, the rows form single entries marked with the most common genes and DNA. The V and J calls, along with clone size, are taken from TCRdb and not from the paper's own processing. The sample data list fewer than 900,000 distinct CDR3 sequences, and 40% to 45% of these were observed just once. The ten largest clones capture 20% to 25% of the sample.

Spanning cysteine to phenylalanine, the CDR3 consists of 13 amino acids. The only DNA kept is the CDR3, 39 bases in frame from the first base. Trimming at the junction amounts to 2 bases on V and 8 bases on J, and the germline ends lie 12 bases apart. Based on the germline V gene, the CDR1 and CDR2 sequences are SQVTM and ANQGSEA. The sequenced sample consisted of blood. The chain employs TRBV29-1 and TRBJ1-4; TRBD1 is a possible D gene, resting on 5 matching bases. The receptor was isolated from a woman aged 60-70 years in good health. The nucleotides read TGCAGCGTTGAATCGGGGGTAGGGGAAAAACTGTTTTTT. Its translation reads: CSVESGVGEKLFF.